These T cell receptor beta chains were read from a single sample in a study of CD8 T cells in ankylosing spondylitis. MiXCR, applied by TCRdb to the 5' RACE reads, yields one record per CDR3 protein. The sample holds 350,000 to 450,000 distinct CDR3 sequences, roughly a quarter seen once. Sequenced sample: blood, either unsorted or a sorted T cell fraction (not recorded which). The origin of the receptors is a male donor with ankylosing spondylitis. Both conserved end residues are part of each CDR3. A D gene is named only where the DNA matches it firmly. Rows give clone size only sometimes, using once, few, many, or a class for an expanded clone.

clone_size j_call d_call v_call cdr3_aa cdr3_nt
- TRBJ1-5 - TRBV10-2 CASSDYKDQPQHF TGCGCCAGCAGTGACTATAAGGATCAGCCCCAGCATTTT
many TRBJ1-2 TRBD1 TRBV12-3/TRBV12-4 CASNPTGGRGYTF TGTGCCAGCAATCCAACAGGGGGCCGGGGCTACACCTTC
- TRBJ2-2 TRBD2 TRBV7-9 CASRSGINTGELFF TGTGCCAGCAGGAGCGGGATTAACACCGGGGAGCTGTTTTTT
medium-sized TRBJ2-2 - TRBV5-1 CASSLTGNTGELFF TGTGCCAGCAGCTTAACTGGGAACACCGGGGAGCTGTTTTTT
few TRBJ2-3 TRBD2 TRBV6-1 CASSEETSGRLAYSTDTQYF TGTGCCAGCAGTGAAGAAACTAGCGGGAGGTTAGCCTATTCCACAGATACGCAGTATTTT
few TRBJ2-1 TRBD2 TRBV20-1 CSAITGTSGYNEQFF TGCAGTGCTATAACCGGGACTAGCGGTTACAATGAGCAGTTCTTC
few TRBJ2-2 - TRBV29-1 CSVSVAQNAGELFF TGCAGCGTCTCAGTGGCGCAGAACGCCGGGGAGCTGTTTTTT
- TRBJ2-3 - TRBV2 CASTPGTGGTDTQYF TGTGCCAGCACCCCCGGGACGGGCGGGACAGATACGCAGTATTTT
- TRBJ1-2 - TRBV29-1 CSAPDVDGYRGYTF TGCAGCGCCCCAGATGTAGACGGCTATAGGGGCTACACCTTC
few TRBJ1-5 TRBD1 TRBV12-3/TRBV12-4 CASSPGTGGGQPQHF TGTGCCAGCAGCCCCGGGACAGGGGGCGGTCAGCCCCAGCATTTT
- TRBJ1-5 TRBD1 TRBV20-1 CSAARQGAKSNQPQHF TGCAGTGCTGCCCGACAGGGCGCGAAAAGCAATCAGCCCCAGCATTTT
- TRBJ1-2 TRBD1 TRBV28 CASSLGGQGAYTF TGTGCCAGCAGTTTAGGGGGACAGGGGGCCTACACCTTC
few TRBJ1-1 - TRBV25-1 CASTRGPQYSEAFF TGTGCCAGCACCCGAGGGCCCCAATATTCTGAAGCTTTCTTT
few TRBJ2-1 TRBD2 TRBV7-2 CASSLATSGRYNEQFF TGTGCCAGCAGCTTAGCGACTAGCGGGAGATACAATGAGCAGTTCTTC
- TRBJ2-3 TRBD2 TRBV20-1 CSARGLAGVDTQYF TGCAGTGCTAGGGGACTAGCGGGAGTGGATACGCAGTATTTT
few TRBJ2-2 - TRBV5-1 CASSLGAGKGDTGELFF TGCGCCAGCAGCTTGGGGGCTGGGAAAGGGGACACCGGGGAGCTGTTTTTT
- TRBJ2-1 TRBD2 TRBV4-1 CASSQAGTSGRGEQFF TGCGCCAGCAGCCAAGCCGGGACTAGCGGGAGGGGTGAGCAGTTCTTC
- TRBJ1-6 - TRBV5-1 CASSLADDSPLHF TGCGCCAGCAGCTTGGCCGACGATTCACCCCTCCACTTT
few TRBJ1-6 - TRBV20-1 CSAEGTPNSPLHF TGCAGTGCCGAGGGGACGCCGAATTCACCCCTCCACTTT
few TRBJ2-3 TRBD1 TRBV2 CASSWTGWDTQYF TGTGCCAGCAGTTGGACAGGTTGGGATACGCAGTATTTT
- TRBJ1-1 - TRBV20-1 CSANNRGTGTEAFF TGCAGTGCTAACAATAGGGGGACTGGCACTGAAGCTTTCTTT
- TRBJ1-1 - TRBV29-1 CSVATGTNTEAFF TGCAGCGTTGCCACAGGGACGAACACTGAAGCTTTCTTT
- TRBJ1-3 TRBD1 TRBV20-1 CSVPDRGLGNTIYF TGCAGTGTTCCTGACAGGGGGCTTGGAAACACCATATATTTT
- TRBJ1-5 - TRBV5-6 CASSLMGRGRNQPQHF TGTGCCAGCAGCTTGATGGGACGGGGTAGGAATCAGCCCCAGCATTTT
- TRBJ2-7 - TRBV28 CASSLVSSYEQYF TGTGCCAGCAGTCTGGTGAGCTCCTACGAGCAGTACTTC
many TRBJ2-1 - TRBV5-1 CASSIQYNEQFF TGCGCCAGCAGCATCCAGTACAATGAGCAGTTCTTC
few TRBJ1-6 - TRBV29-1 CSVGNRNNSPLHF TGCAGCGTTGGTAACAGGAATAATTCACCCCTCCACTTT